These T cell receptor beta chains were read from a single sample in a study of identical twins. TCRdb independently ran MiXCR on the 5' RACE reads; one entry per CDR3 protein. The profile shows 500,000 to 700,000 distinct CDR3 sequences, less than 9% of them singletons. These data are also associated with another study on yellow fever vaccine responses in identical twins.

Sequences were obtained from PBMCs. These receptor sequences come from a woman aged 18-35 years in good health. Both conserved end residues are part of each CDR3. A D gene is named only where the DNA matches it firmly. Part of the rows lack a size; the others show once, few, many or a class for expanded clones.

CSVEEGGAGDTQYF,TGCAGCGTTGAAGAAGGTGGGGCGGGTGATACGCAGTATTTT,NA,TRBJ2-3,many,TRBV29-1
CASSYVLNYGYTF,TGTGCCAGCAGCTACGTACTAAACTATGGCTACACCTTC,NA,TRBJ1-2,many,TRBV12-3/TRBV12-4
CASRNTGNTEAFF,TGTGCCAGCCGTAATACTGGGAACACTGAAGCTTTCTTT,NA,TRBJ1-1,NA,TRBV2
CASSSGRGGTDTQYF,TGTGCCAGCAGCTCCGGACGGGGGGGCACAGATACGCAGTATTTT,TRBD2,TRBJ2-3,NA,TRBV7-9
CSARGGRGYTF,TGCAGTGCCAGAGGCGGGAGGGGCTACACCTTC,NA,TRBJ1-2,NA,TRBV20-1
CASSTTGGGTDTQYF,TGTGCCAGCTCTACGACAGGGGGCGGCACAGATACGCAGTATTTT,TRBD1,TRBJ2-3,NA,TRBV18
CASSFQRRGGAKYGYTF,TGTGCCAGCAGCTTTCAAAGGCGGGGTGGAGCCAAATATGGCTACACCTTC,NA,TRBJ1-2,NA,TRBV7-9
CASSAPTSVSSGANVLTF,TGTGCCAGCAGTGCCCCGACTAGCGTAAGCTCTGGGGCCAACGTCCTGACTTTC,TRBD2,TRBJ2-6,NA,TRBV2
CATKGQALSNEKLFF,TGTGCCACCAAAGGACAGGCTCTTAGTAATGAAAAACTGTTTTTT,TRBD1,TRBJ1-4,few,TRBV2
CSANSQGGSPLHF,TGCAGTGCTAATTCCCAGGGTGGATCACCCCTCCACTTT,NA,TRBJ1-6,few,TRBV20-1
CASTGLARNNEQFF,TGCGCCAGCACGGGACTAGCGAGAAACAATGAGCAGTTCTTC,TRBD2,TRBJ2-1,few,TRBV5-1
CASSQAYREPWETQYF,TGCGCCAGCAGCCAAGCATATAGAGAACCTTGGGAGACCCAGTACTTC,NA,TRBJ2-5,NA,TRBV4-1
CASSFPGAVGNTEAFF,TGTGCCAGCAGTTTTCCCGGGGCAGTCGGGAACACTGAAGCTTTCTTT,NA,TRBJ1-1,once,TRBV12-3/TRBV12-4
CASSVGSKETQYF,TGTGCCAGCAGTGTTGGCAGTAAAGAGACCCAGTACTTC,NA,TRBJ2-5,NA,TRBV2
CASSQAETSQPGELFF,TGTGCCAGCAGCCAAGCCGAGACTAGCCAACCCGGGGAGCTGTTTTTT,TRBD2,TRBJ2-2,few,TRBV4-2
CATSRDSEGLGTEAFF,TGTGCCACCAGCAGAGATTCGGAGGGCCTAGGGACTGAAGCTTTCTTT,NA,TRBJ1-1,few,TRBV15
CASSTLEGNYGYTF,TGCGCCAGCAGCACCTTGGAGGGGAATTATGGCTACACCTTC,NA,TRBJ1-2,NA,TRBV5-1
CASRRLGGFQETQYF,TGTGCCAGCAGGAGACTAGGGGGGTTCCAAGAGACCCAGTACTTC,NA,TRBJ2-5,NA,TRBV7-9